This T cell receptor beta chain is from a study of T cell responses to AZD1222 COVID-19 vaccine. Overall study findings and caveats: Repertoire sampling occurred only after the peak T cell response.

In regard to this clone: Its antigen remains unidentified. At one end, the junction sequence differs from germline, possibly due to a read error.

Per germline, CDR1 SNHLY and CDR2 FYNNEI. The length of the CDR3 is 14 residues. Assay: immunoSEQ multiplex PCR; the TCRdb copy retains only in-frame clones and omits some. Among under 70,000 clones listed, over 75% were seen once. The chain carries TRBV2 and TRBJ1-5; D is possibly TRBD1 (5 bases). The TCR comes from an adult in good health. The material sequenced was peripheral blood, taken on day 0 of AZD1222 vaccination. CDR3 protein: CASRHRSSDQPQHF. The CDR3 nucleotides read TGTGCCAGCAGACACAGGTCTAGCGATCAGCCCCAGCATTTT.